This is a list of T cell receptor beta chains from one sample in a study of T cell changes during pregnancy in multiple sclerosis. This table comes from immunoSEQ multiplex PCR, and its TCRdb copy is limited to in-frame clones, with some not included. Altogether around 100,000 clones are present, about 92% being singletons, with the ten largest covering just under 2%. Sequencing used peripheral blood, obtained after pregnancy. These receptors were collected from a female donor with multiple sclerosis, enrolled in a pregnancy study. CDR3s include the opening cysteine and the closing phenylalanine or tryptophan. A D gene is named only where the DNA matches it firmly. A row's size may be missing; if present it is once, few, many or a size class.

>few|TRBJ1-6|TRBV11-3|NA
TGTGCCAGCAGCTTCCAAGGACAGACTAATTCACCCCTCCACTTT
CASSFQGQTNSPLHF
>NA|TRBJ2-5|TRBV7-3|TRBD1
TGTGCCAGCAGCCCGACAGGGGGACACCAAGAGACCCAGTACTTC
CASSPTGGHQETQYF
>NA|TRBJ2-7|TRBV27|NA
TGTGCCAGCAGTTCCTCCCGGGACACCACCTACGAGCAGTACTTC
CASSSSRDTTYEQYF
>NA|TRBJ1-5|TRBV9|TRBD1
TGTGCCAGCAGCGGGGGGACAGCAGATCAGCCCCAGCATTTT
CASSGGTADQPQHF
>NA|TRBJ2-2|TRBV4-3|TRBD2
TGCGCCAGCAGCCAGCTGCGGGGGGGCTCGAACACCGGGGAGCTGTTTTTT
CASSQLRGGSNTGELFF
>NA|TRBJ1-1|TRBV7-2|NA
TGTGCCAGCAGCTTAGCTATAGGGGACACTGAAGCTTTCTTT
CASSLAIGDTEAFF
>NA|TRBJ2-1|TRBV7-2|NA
TGTGCCAGCAGCGTTCTAGCGGAGCAGTTCTTC
CASSVLAEQFF
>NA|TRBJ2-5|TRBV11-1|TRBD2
TGTGCCAGCAGCCCATCTAGCGGGGGTGAGACCCAGTACTTC
CASSPSSGGETQYF
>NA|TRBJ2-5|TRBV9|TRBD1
TGTGCCAGCAGCGTAGGGTGGGACAGCCTACAAGAGACCCAGTACTTC
CASSVGWDSLQETQYF
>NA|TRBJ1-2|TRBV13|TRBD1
TGTGCCAGCAGAGGACAGGGGGAACTTTATGGCTACACCTTC
CASRGQGELYGYTF
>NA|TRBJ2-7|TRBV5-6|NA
TGTGCCAGCAGCTCTACCCCCGGGACTCTTCCGGGGGAGCAGTACTTC
CASSSTPGTLPGEQYF
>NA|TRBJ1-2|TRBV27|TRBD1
TGTGCCAGCAGTTCGAAGGACAGGGCGTTTGGTGGCTACACCTTC
CASSSKDRAFGGYTF
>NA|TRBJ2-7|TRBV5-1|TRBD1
TGCGCCAGCAGCTTGAAGTCGGGACAGGACTCCTACGAGCAGTACTTC
CASSLKSGQDSYEQYF
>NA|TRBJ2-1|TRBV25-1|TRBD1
TGTGCCAGCGGGACAGGTTTTGAGCAGTTCTTC
CASGTGFEQFF
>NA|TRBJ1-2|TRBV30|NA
TGTGCCTGGAGTGTAAAGGGGTATGGCTACACCTTC
CAWSVKGYGYTF
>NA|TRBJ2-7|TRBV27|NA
TGTGCCAGCAGTCCCAGGGGAGTCGGTGGTTACGAGCAGTACTTC
CASSPRGVGGYEQYF
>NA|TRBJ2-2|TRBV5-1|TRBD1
TGCGCCAGCAGCCCTCGGACAGGGGGTGTCACCGGGGAGCTGTTTTTT
CASSPRTGGVTGELFF
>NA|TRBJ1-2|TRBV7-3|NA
TGTGCCAGCAGCCCCCATGGACAGCCTAACTATGGCTACACCTTC
CASSPHGQPNYGYTF
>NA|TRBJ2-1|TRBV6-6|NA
TGTGCCAGCAATTCAAGGCTAGAAGGCTACAATGAGCAGTTCTTC
CASNSRLEGYNEQFF
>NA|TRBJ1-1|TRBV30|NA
TGTGCCTGGAGACAGGGTCACGCTGAAGCTTTCTTT
CAWRQGHAEAFF
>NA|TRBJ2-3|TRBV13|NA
TGTGCCAGCAGCGGAAGGAGGGAGGCCTCCACAGATACGCAGTATTTT
CASSGRREASTDTQYF
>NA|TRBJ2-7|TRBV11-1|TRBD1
TGTGCCAGCAGCTTGCCCGCCGGGACAGGGGTTGGCGAGCAGTACTTC
CASSLPAGTGVGEQYF
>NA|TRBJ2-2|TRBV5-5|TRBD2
TGTGCCAGCAGCTTGTTCGGCAGCGGGGGGGCCTATAGTCGCACCGGGGAGCTGTTTTTT
CASSLFGSGGAYSRTGELFF
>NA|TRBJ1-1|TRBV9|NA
TGTGCCAGCAGCGGCCCGGGACATATGAACACTGAAGCTTTCTTT
CASSGPGHMNTEAFF
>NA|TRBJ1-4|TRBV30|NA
TGTGCCTGGAGTGTAGGTTTAACAGTAAATAATGAAAAACTGTTTTTT
CAWSVGLTVNNEKLFF
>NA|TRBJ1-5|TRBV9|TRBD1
TGTGCCAGCAGCGTAGCAGGGGGTAGCAATCAGCCCCAGCATTTT
CASSVAGGSNQPQHF
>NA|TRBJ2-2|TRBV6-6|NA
TGTGCCAGCCTAGAACGGTCCCTTTTCACCGGGGAGCTGTTTTTT
CASLERSLFTGELFF
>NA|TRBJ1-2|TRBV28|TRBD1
TGTGCCAGCAGTTTATTCGTGGACAGGGGGCGAAATTACTATGGCTACACCTTC
CASSLFVDRGRNYYGYTF
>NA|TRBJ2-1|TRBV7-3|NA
TGTGCCAGCAGCTTAAAGATAGCTTCCGCCCCGGATGAGCAGTTCTTC
CASSLKIASAPDEQFF
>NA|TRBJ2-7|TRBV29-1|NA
TGCAGCGTTCTTGAGACACGCTACGAGCAGTACTTC
CSVLETRYEQYF